The 26 T cell receptor beta chains given below trace back to one sample, sequenced in a study of T cells after yellow fever vaccination. TCRdb processed the 5' RACE reads anew with MiXCR; each CDR3 protein has one entry. The top ten hold about a sixth of the sample, which has some 320,000 distinct CDR3 sequences, 8.5% to 9% seen once. This specimen was PBMCs, taken on the day of the first yellow fever vaccination. The origin of the receptors is a man aged 18 to 29 who received the YFV17D yellow fever vaccine.

This chain connects TRBV12-3 or TRBV12-4 to TRBJ2-2; 14 positions match TRBD2. The CDR3 is 16 residues long. With V trimmed by 6 bases and J by 4 bases, 4 bases remained unmatched. The CDR3 nucleotides read TGTGCCAGCAGCCGACTAGCGGGGGGGCCCACCGGGGAGCTGTTTTTT. It encodes CASSRLAGGPTGELFF.

CDR3: CASTEDRVGYNEQFF. In DNA, the CDR3 is TGTGCCAGTACCGAGGACAGGGTGGGGTACAATGAGCAGTTCTTC. The rearrangement uses TRBV19 and TRBJ2-1, with TRBD1 identical over 8 bases. The CDR3 covers 15 residues. Losses at the gene ends were 7 bases for V and 4 bases for J; bases not matched to a gene: 9. The germline CDR1 and CDR2 sequences are LNHDA and SQIVND (reference sequence).

This clonotype was picked up a small number of times. The chain links TRBV20-1 to TRBJ2-1; D remains unclear. The CDR3 is 12 residues long. CDR1 is DFQATT and CDR2 is SNEGSKA in the germline V gene (reference sequence). Trimming shortened V by 1 base and J by 6 bases, and 7 bases separated the two germline ends. The CDR3 nucleotides read TGCAGTGCTAGAGTCAGATTCAATGAGCAGTTCTTC. The encoded protein is CSARVRFNEQFF.

This clonotype was recorded a few times. The chain is built from TRBV4-3 and TRBJ2-5; no firm D call. CDR1 and CDR2 (germline): LGHNA, YSLEER. V was pared by 1 base and J by 5 bases, with 8 bases between. This CDR3 comprises 13 residues. The CDR3 reads CASSQGLVETQYF. The CDR3 coding sequence is TGCGCCAGCAGCCAAGGGCTCGTTGAGACCCAGTACTTC.

This clonotype was found a few times. The genes are TRBV12-3 or TRBV12-4 and TRBJ2-7; TRBD2 aligns across 10 bases. There are 13 residues in the CDR3. The ends lost 6 bases at V and 13 bases at J; junction bases unmatched: 12. DNA of the CDR3: TGTGCCAGCAGGGCCCTTAGCGGGGGGTCCGTTTACTTC. Translated: CASRALSGGSVYF.

In this sample, this clonotype turned up many times. V usage is TRBV5-1 and J usage is TRBJ2-5; 11 nucleotides align to TRBD2. The trim removed 4 bases at V and 1 base at J, leaving 6 bases unmatched. Germline-derived CDR1 and CDR2 are SGHRS and YFSETQ. This CDR3 has 16 amino acids. The CDR3 sequence: CASSLGTSGAQETQYF. CDR3 DNA sequence: TGCGCCAGCAGCCTCGGGACTAGCGGAGCCCAAGAGACCCAGTACTTC. Filled out from reference TRBV5-1 and TRBJ2-5, the complete variable domain reads KAGVTQTPRYLIKTRGQQVTLSCSPISGHRSVSWYQQTPGQGLQFLFEYFSETQRNKGNFPGRFSGRQFSNSRSEMNVSTLELGDSALYLCASSLGTSGAQETQYFGPGTRLLVL.

In its sample, this clonotype was seen a few times. The rearrangement links TRBV12-3 or TRBV12-4 to TRBJ1-2, with D unresolved. The CDR3 sequence is 14 residues long. The ends were cut back, 1 base at V and 6 bases at J, with 12 bases in the middle. CDR3 sequence: CASSLVPGMDGYTF. The DNA for the CDR3 is TGTGCCAGCAGTTTAGTTCCGGGAATGGATGGCTACACCTTC.

In its sample, this clonotype was seen a few times. The chain employs TRBV5-4 and TRBJ1-1; D gene unclear. Germline CDR1 and CDR2: SGHNT and YYREEE (reference sequence). This CDR3 has 13 amino acids. Trimming stripped 2 bases from V and 1 base from J, with 6 bases between. CDR3 residues: CASSLDKNTEAFF. Written as DNA, the CDR3 is TGTGCCAGCAGCTTAGACAAGAACACTGAAGCTTTCTTT. The complete variable domain, with remaining parts taken from reference TRBV5-4 and TRBJ1-1, reads ETGVTQSPTHLIKTRGQQVTLRCSSQSGHNTVSWYQQALGQGPQFIFQYYREEENGRGNFPPRFSGLQFPNYSSELNVNALELDDSALYLCASSLDKNTEAFFGQGTRLTVV.

The chain recombines TRBV3-1 with TRBJ2-3; 8 bases are a match to TRBD2. CDR3 length equals 16 residues. Per germline, CDR1 LGHDT and CDR2 YNNKEL (reference sequence). The junction had 7 bases not matched to a gene; V was cut back by 4 bases and J by 1 base. The CDR3 nucleotides are TGTGCCAGCAGCCCGGCCCGGGGGGGGGGCACAGATACGCAGTATTTT. It specifies CASSPARGGGTDTQYF.

This clonotype was detected only a few times. The CDR3 bases are TGTGCCAGCAGCTTTGGGACAGACTCAGATACGCAGTATTTT. Translated: CASSFGTDSDTQYF. The chain recombines TRBV7-6 with TRBJ2-3; TRBD1 aligns across 7 bases. The germline V gene has CDR1 SGHVS and CDR2 FNYEAQ. J lost 4 bases, V lost 3 bases, and 4 bases had no gene match. The CDR3 loop spans 14 amino acids. Filled out from reference TRBV7-6 and TRBJ2-3, the complete variable domain reads GAGVSQSPRYKVTKRGQDVALRCDPISGHVSLYWYRQALGQGPEFLTYFNYEAQQDKSGLPNDRFSAERPEGSISTLTIQRTEQRDSAMYRCASSFGTDSDTQYFGPGTRLTVL.

The J gene is TRBJ2-2, the V gene TRBV5-1, with D hard to call. V lost 2 bases and J 5 bases, leaving 4 bases between the germline ends. The CDR3 totals 12 residues. Germline values: CDR1 SGHRS, CDR2 YFSETQ. CDR3 in DNA: TGCGCCAGCAGCTTTATGACCGGGGAGCTGTTTTTT. Residues: CASSFMTGELFF. Looking up the rest from reference TRBV5-1 and TRBJ2-2 gives the full variable domain: KAGVTQTPRYLIKTRGQQVTLSCSPISGHRSVSWYQQTPGQGLQFLFEYFSETQRNKGNFPGRFSGRQFSNSRSEMNVSTLELGDSALYLCASSFMTGELFFGEGSRLTVL.

This clonotype was detected many times. The chain combines TRBV9 with TRBJ2-2; no clear D gene. V was shortened by 0 bases and J by 5 bases, with 8 bases between the two germline ends. The CDR3 sequence is 14 residues long. The germline V gene encodes CDR1 SGDLS and CDR2 YYNGEE. CDR3 bases: TGTGCCAGCAGCGTAGTGGCGGTAACCGGGGAGCTGTTTTTT. It is translated as CASSVVAVTGELFF.

The chain combines TRBV20-1 with TRBJ2-7; a weak D match, TRBD2 (5 bases). This CDR3 contains 13 residues. V was trimmed by 3 bases and J by 3 bases, leaving 12 bases between them. Germline CDR1 reads DFQATT; CDR2 reads SNEGSKA (reference sequence). The chain's CDR3 is CSASRGINYEQYF. DNA for the CDR3: TGCAGTGCTAGTCGAGGGATTAACTACGAGCAGTACTTC.

This clonotype turned up a few times. The chain uses TRBV28 and TRBJ1-5; unclear D gene. This CDR3 contains 14 residues. Per germline, CDR1 MDHEN and CDR2 SYDVKM. The V gene lost 6 bases and the J gene lost 4 bases, with 13 bases spanning the gap. CDR3 loop: CASSPLGMNQPQHF. The CDR3 region has the DNA TGTGCCAGCAGCCCGCTGGGGATGAATCAGCCCCAGCATTTT.

This clonotype was observed a few times. This chain joins TRBV7-2 and TRBJ1-2; D remains ambiguous. Germline CDR1 and CDR2: SGHTA and FQGNSA. V was pared by 5 bases and J by 5 bases, with 12 bases between. The CDR3 is 13 residues long. This CDR3 is CASSPAHGYGYTF. CDR3 coding DNA: TGTGCCAGCAGCCCTGCCCATGGTTATGGCTACACCTTC. Complete variable domain (other parts from reference TRBV7-2 and TRBJ1-2): GAGVSQSPSNKVTEKGKDVELRCDPISGHTALYWYRQSLGQGLEFLIYFQGNSAPDKSGLPSDRFSAERTGGSVSTLTIQRTQQEDSAVYLCASSPAHGYGYTFGSGTRLTVV.

This clonotype was found a few times. The chain recombines TRBV11-1 with TRBJ2-5; D gene uncertain. CDR1 SGHAT and CDR2 FQDESV come from the germline V gene (reference sequence). The CDR3 consists of 15 residues. V gave up 1 base and J gave up 2 bases, with 11 bases separating them. The CDR3 nucleotides read TGTGCCAGCAGCTTAGGGACCCTGGTTCAAGAGACCCAGTACTTC. It translates to CASSLGTLVQETQYF. The full variable domain, its missing parts supplied by reference TRBV11-1 and TRBJ2-5, is EAEVAQSPRYKITEKSQAVAFWCDPISGHATLYWYRQILGQGPELLVQFQDESVVDDSQLPKDRFSAERLKGVDSTLKIQPAELGDSAMYLCASSLGTLVQETQYFGPGTRLLVL.

This clonotype was counted a few times. The chain links TRBV27 to TRBJ1-5; D may be TRBD1 (5 bases). The V and J ends lost 6 bases and 6 bases respectively, with 12 bases between them. The CDR3 runs 13 residues. Germline V gene data show CDR1 as MNHEY and CDR2 as SMNVEV (reference sequence). The CDR3 spells CASSAGRAQPQHF. Written as DNA, the CDR3 is TGTGCCAGCAGCGCAGGGAGGGCTCAGCCCCAGCATTTT.

The chain combines TRBV6-5 with TRBJ1-6, with D unresolved. The CDR3 consists of 13 residues. V lost 4 bases, J lost 10 bases, and 11 bases lay in between. Germline CDR1 reads MNHEY; CDR2 reads SVGAGI. CDR3 loop: CASSSLVVSPLHF. CDR3 DNA: TGTGCCAGCAGTTCCTTGGTGGTCTCACCCCTCCACTTT.

The chain couples TRBV11-3 to TRBJ2-3; 8 nucleotides match TRBD2. With 4 bases clipped from V and 2 bases from J, the junction kept 5 bases outside the gene matches. Germline lookup yields CDR1 SGHNT and CDR2 YENEEA. The CDR3 consists of 15 residues. DNA of the CDR3: TGTGCCAGCAGCTCCCGGCGGGGGGACACAGATACGCAGTATTTT. This gives the protein CASSSRRGDTDTQYF.

This rearrangement joins TRBV6-5 to TRBJ2-1; tentative D call: TRBD2 (5 bases). CDR1 is MNHEY and CDR2 is SVGAGI in the germline V gene. The CDR3 is 14 amino acids. With 1 base removed from V and 7 bases from J, the gap between germline ends came to 11 bases. The CDR3 region is CASSYLPPGNEQFF. In DNA, the CDR3 is TGTGCCAGCAGTTACTTACCCCCGGGGAATGAGCAGTTCTTC.

There are many counts of this clonotype. This chain links TRBV7-2 with TRBJ2-3, with 7 bases fitting TRBD2. From germline, CDR1 is SGHTA and CDR2 FQGNSA. Losses at the gene ends were 3 bases for V and 2 bases for J; bases not matched to a gene: 2. The CDR3 extends over 14 amino acids. CDR3 sequence reads: CASSFGGNTDTQYF. CDR3 bases: TGTGCCAGCAGCTTCGGGGGGAACACAGATACGCAGTATTTT.

This clonotype was found a few times. This chain joins TRBV6-4 and TRBJ1-3; tentative D call: TRBD1 (5 bases). The V gene lost 4 bases and the J gene lost 5 bases, with 18 bases spanning the gap. The CDR3 totals 16 residues. Germline-derived CDR1 and CDR2 are MRHNA and SNTAGT. In DNA form, the CDR3 reads TGTGCCAGCAGTGTCCCAAGCAGGGTCTGGAGAAACACCATATATTTT. This translates into CASSVPSRVWRNTIYF.

This clonotype was recorded a few times. This chain links TRBV7-6 with TRBJ1-2, with 11 bases that match TRBD1. CDR1 and CDR2 (germline): SGHVS, FNYEAQ. After removal of 0 bases from V and 8 bases from J, the junction contained 8 bases not matched to a gene. The CDR3 contains 16 residues. The CDR3 protein is CASSLAQGQGVGGYTF. The CDR3 region has the DNA TGTGCCAGCAGCTTAGCGCAGGGACAGGGGGTGGGCGGCTACACCTTC. Filled out from reference TRBV7-6 and TRBJ1-2, the complete variable domain reads GAGVSQSPRYKVTKRGQDVALRCDPISGHVSLYWYRQALGQGPEFLTYFNYEAQQDKSGLPNDRFSAERPEGSISTLTIQRTEQRDSAMYRCASSLAQGQGVGGYTFGSGTRLTVV.

The rearrangement joins TRBV6-2 or TRBV6-3 to TRBJ1-3; maybe TRBD1 (5 bases). Germline assignment: CDR1 MNHEY and CDR2 SVGEGT. Trimming took off 2 bases at V and 0 bases at J, with 11 bases between the two ends. The CDR3 spans 16 residues. This CDR3 reads CASSYRGGISGNTIYF. The CDR3 nucleotides are TGTGCCAGCAGTTACCGCGGGGGGATCTCTGGAAACACCATATATTTT.

In its sample, this clonotype was seen once. A much more abundant neighbour one base away suggests this may be a read error. The chain uses TRBV4-1 and TRBJ1-2, with D tentatively TRBD1 (6 bases). Germline CDR1 MGHRA, CDR2 YSYEKL. This CDR3 comprises 16 residues. The CDR3 reads CVSSQEGGTANYGYTF. The CDR3 coding sequence is TGCGTCAGCAGCCAAGAAGGGGGAACGGCTAACTATGGCTACACCTTC.

This clonotype was counted ten times or more. This chain uses TRBV5-6 with TRBJ1-2; D is uncertain. Trimming stripped 2 bases from V and 2 bases from J, with 10 bases between. Per the germline V gene, CDR1 is SGHDT and CDR2 is YYEEEE. The CDR3 covers 14 residues. DNA for the CDR3: TGTGCCAGCAGCTTCGGTAAAGGAAACTATGGCTACACCTTC. It is translated as CASSFGKGNYGYTF. Full variable domain (remainder filled in from reference TRBV5-6 and TRBJ1-2): DAGVTQSPTHLIKTRGQQVTLRCSPKSGHDTVSWYQQALGQGPQFIFQYYEEEERQRGNFPDRFSGHQFPNYSSELNVNALLLGDSALYLCASSFGKGNYGYTFGSGTRLTVV.